Listed below are T cell receptor beta chains from one sample, sequenced in a study of blood T cell repertoires in COVID-19. Data came from immunoSEQ multiplex PCR; TCRdb stores just in-frame clones and leaves some out. The sample includes roughly 520,000 clones, around 87% of them seen just once. Sequenced sample: PBMCs or T cells enriched from blood (not recorded which). Receptor source: a middle-aged woman who had recovered from COVID-19. CDR3s include the opening cysteine and the closing phenylalanine or tryptophan. A D gene is named only where the DNA matches it firmly. A clone size is listed for some rows: how often the clone was seen (once, few, many), or a class if it is expanded.

j_call d_call v_call clone_size cdr3_aa cdr3_nt
TRBJ1-1 TRBD1 TRBV2 NA CASRRQGIGTEAFF TGTGCCAGCAGGAGACAGGGTATTGGCACTGAAGCTTTCTTT
TRBJ2-5 NA TRBV27 NA CASSLGVSRETQYF TGTGCCAGCAGTTTAGGAGTTTCACGGGAGACCCAGTACTTC
TRBJ1-2 NA TRBV12-3/TRBV12-4 few CASSLAGAHYTF TGTGCCAGCAGTTTAGCGGGGGCACACTACACCTTC
TRBJ2-7 TRBD2 TRBV2 NA CASRAVGEELAESYEQYF TGTGCCAGCAGGGCAGTGGGGGAGGAACTAGCGGAGTCCTACGAGCAGTACTTC
TRBJ1-3 NA TRBV19 NA CASSMTVRNTIYF TGTGCCAGTAGTATGACAGTGAGAAACACCATATATTTT
TRBJ2-4 TRBD2 TRBV14 NA CASSQGLAGEAIQYF TGTGCCAGCAGCCAAGGCCTAGCGGGAGAGGCCATTCAGTACTTC
TRBJ1-1 NA TRBV10-2 NA CASTLANTEAFF TGCGCCAGCACTTTGGCTAACACTGAAGCTTTCTTT
TRBJ2-5 TRBD2 TRBV24-1 NA CATSLAGDLETQYF TGTGCCACCAGCCTAGCGGGAGATCTCGAGACCCAGTACTTC
TRBJ2-3 TRBD2 TRBV7-2 NA CASTLSGRSSIGGTDTQYF TGTGCCAGCACCCTCAGCGGGAGGAGCTCCATCGGGGGCACAGATACGCAGTATTTT
TRBJ1-2 NA TRBV7-6 NA CASRGSPSYTF TGTGCCAGCCGGGGGAGTCCCTCCTACACCTTC
TRBJ1-5 TRBD1 TRBV19 NA CASSNRDSYQPQHF TGTGCCAGTAGTAACCGGGACAGCTATCAGCCCCAGCATTTT
TRBJ1-5 TRBD1 TRBV7-2 NA CASSLGDRNQPQHF TGTGCCAGCAGCTTGGGGGACAGGAACCAGCCCCAGCATTTT
TRBJ1-5 NA TRBV28 NA CASSPGQPLNSNQPQHF TGTGCCAGCAGTCCCGGACAGCCACTGAATAGCAATCAGCCCCAGCATTTT
TRBJ2-1 TRBD1 TRBV7-2 NA CASSLEQGAGYEQFF TGTGCCAGCAGCTTAGAACAGGGGGCTGGGTATGAGCAGTTCTTC
TRBJ1-4 TRBD1 TRBV6-9 NA CASRTGGVREKLFF TGTGCCAGCAGGACAGGGGGCGTTCGTGAAAAACTGTTTTTT
TRBJ2-7 NA TRBV15 once CATSRGSTGGSYEQYF TGTGCCACCAGCAGAGGGTCCACCGGAGGCTCCTACGAGCAGTACTTC
TRBJ2-7 TRBD1 TRBV6-1 NA CASSEGTGIAYEQYF TGTGCCAGCAGTGAAGGGACAGGGATAGCCTACGAGCAGTACTTC
TRBJ2-2 NA TRBV7-7 few CASSRDPGGNTGELFF TGTGCTAGCAGCAGAGACCCCGGAGGTAACACCGGGGAGCTGTTTTTT
TRBJ2-7 TRBD2 TRBV13 NA CASRHTADPGLGTEQYF TGTGCCAGCAGGCACACAGCCGATCCGGGACTAGGAACGGAGCAGTACTTC
TRBJ1-1 TRBD1 TRBV7-9 NA CASSSQGEFTEAFF TGTGCCAGCAGCTCCCAGGGGGAGTTCACTGAAGCTTTCTTT
TRBJ2-7 NA TRBV6-2/TRBV6-3 NA CASSSATSSYEQYF TGTGCCAGCAGTTCCGCGACTAGTTCCTACGAGCAGTACTTC
TRBJ2-1 NA TRBV12-3/TRBV12-4 NA CASSFSGVEQFF TGTGCCAGCAGTTTTTCGGGGGTTGAGCAGTTCTTC
TRBJ1-2 NA TRBV28 NA CASSLHYGYTF TGTGCCAGCAGTTTACATTATGGCTACACCTTC
TRBJ1-1 NA TRBV10-2 NA CASSEDQGNTEAFF TGCGCCAGCAGTGAAGACCAGGGGAACACTGAAGCTTTCTTT
TRBJ1-1 TRBD1 TRBV27 NA CASSADRANTEAFF TGTGCCAGCAGTGCCGACAGGGCGAACACTGAAGCTTTCTTT
TRBJ1-3 NA TRBV6-5 NA CASRPTAGHGNTIYF TGTGCCAGCAGGCCCACCGCAGGACATGGAAACACCATATATTTT
TRBJ1-1 NA TRBV10-3 NA CAIAGISEAFF TGTGCCATAGCAGGGATATCTGAAGCTTTCTTT
TRBJ1-5 NA TRBV19 NA CASSRTINQPQHF TGTGCCAGTAGCAGGACAATCAATCAGCCCCAGCATTTT
TRBJ1-1 NA TRBV5-4 NA CASSLRDRGNTEAFF TGTGCCAGCAGCTTGAGGGATCGGGGGAACACTGAAGCTTTCTTT
TRBJ1-3 TRBD1 TRBV5-1 NA CASSPSDRARSRNTIYF TGCGCCAGCAGCCCGTCGGACAGGGCGAGGTCCCGAAACACCATATATTTT
TRBJ1-4 NA TRBV6-1 NA CASSEFVRWSEKLFF TGTGCCAGCAGTGAATTTGTACGCTGGTCGGAGAAACTGTTTTTT
TRBJ2-3 NA TRBV6-5 NA CASRSSDTQYF TGTGCCAGCAGATCTTCAGATACGCAGTATTTT
TRBJ2-1 NA TRBV19 NA CASTRGQLYNEQFF TGTGCCAGTACGCGGGGACAGCTTTACAATGAGCAGTTCTTC
TRBJ2-7 NA TRBV30 NA CAWSQGDGYEQYF TGTGCCTGGAGTCAAGGGGATGGGTACGAGCAGTACTTC
TRBJ2-1 NA TRBV11-2 NA CASSLEVRGSEQFF TGTGCCAGCAGCTTAGAAGTCAGGGGAAGTGAGCAGTTCTTC
TRBJ2-7 TRBD2 TRBV6-5 NA CASSYSTSGRSYEQYF TGTGCCAGCAGTTACTCTACTAGCGGGAGGTCCTACGAGCAGTACTTC
TRBJ1-5 TRBD1 TRBV18 NA CASSLGQGAYYRPQHF TGTGCCAGCTCCCTTGGACAGGGGGCCTATTATCGGCCCCAGCATTTT
TRBJ2-2 TRBD2 TRBV27 once CASSLEAGAGELFF TGTGCCAGCAGTTTAGAGGCGGGGGCCGGGGAGCTGTTTTTT
TRBJ1-3 NA TRBV12-3/TRBV12-4 NA CASSFNSGNTIYF TGTGCCAGCAGTTTTAATAGCGGAAACACCATATATTTT
TRBJ2-1 NA TRBV30 NA CAWSPSWAGANNEQFF TGTGCCTGGAGTCCGAGCTGGGCAGGGGCTAACAATGAGCAGTTCTTC